Given below is one T cell receptor (beta chain) in context. The data stem from a study of blood T cell repertoires in COVID-19. Study-level information: There were acute and convalescent COVID-19 samples, and they came from the United States, Italy and Spain. T cells, B-cell-depleted T cells, or PBMCs supplied cDNA or gDNA.

As processed by the authors: Reference gene primer amplification gave nucleated cell count estimates. Sequencing used immunoSEQ multiplex PCR; TCRdb keeps in-frame clones, though not all of them. V and J calls and clone size are copied from that table; D and trimming were computed from the DNA. Of about 32,000 clones listed, 75% to 90% are singletons. The CDR3 spans 13 residues. Germline values: CDR1 SGHRS, CDR2 YFSETQ. V dropped 8 bases and J dropped 5; count of bases not matched to a gene: 6. The receptor was derived from a man between 60 and 70 years old with active or convalescent COVID-19. The sample consisted of peripheral blood. J is TRBJ2-1 and V is TRBV5-1; TRBD2 agrees at 8 bases. CDR3: CASRAGVDNEQFF. The CDR3 nucleotides are TGCGCCAGTAGAGCGGGGGTGGACAATGAGCAGTTCTTC.